Listed below are T cell receptor beta chains from one sample, sequenced in a study of vaccination and CD4 T cells after COVID-19. For these TCRs, the target antigens are not known. MiXCR, applied by TCRdb to the PCR reads, yields one record per CDR3 protein. The table includes approximately 12,000 distinct CDR3 sequences, under 75% detected once. The sequenced sample consisted of CD4+ T cells from blood, cultured in vitro. The receptors shown here come from a human donor who had recovered from COVID-19. Each CDR3 is given without its conserved first and last residue. Each record gives: V gene, J gene, CDR3 protein.

>TRBV5-4|TRBJ2-2
ASSLGRDVGELF
>TRBV27|TRBJ1-1
ASKSPTVNTEAF
>TRBV19|TRBJ1-5
ASSIDGGGPQH
>TRBV28|TRBJ2-4
ASSSHASGVAKNIQY
>TRBV11-1|TRBJ2-3
ASRAGGLTDTQY
>TRBV28|TRBJ1-2
ASSGGGRGHGYT
>TRBV11-2|TRBJ2-7
ASSQSGRALSEQY
>TRBV7-2|TRBJ2-1
ASSSESTLSYNEQF
>TRBV28|TRBJ1-5
ASKRGAVNQPQH
>TRBV7-2|TRBJ2-5
ASSLQGPRETQY
>TRBV21-1|TRBJ1-4
ASSNEKLF
>TRBV10-3|TRBJ1-1
AISVSGGNTEAF
>TRBV19|TRBJ1-3
ASMGSSGNTIY
>TRBV3-1|TRBJ2-5
ASSHQTPFTGLVETQY
>TRBV6-5|TRBJ1-2
ASSYRRTGGAYGYT
>TRBV10-3|TRBJ1-2
AIKGGDTSEDYGYT
>TRBV19|TRBJ2-5
ASSIQGWFETQY
>TRBV2|TRBJ2-2
ASSETNTGELF
>TRBV5-4|TRBJ2-3
ASLDRGTDTQY
>TRBV2|TRBJ2-7
ASSSGQGLLYEQY
>TRBV7-2|TRBJ1-5
ASSLALGQGSQPQH
>TRBV20-1|TRBJ1-5
SARAVRRGVQPQH
>TRBV4-2|TRBJ2-5
ASSRGLAVQETQY
>TRBV12-3/TRBV12-4|TRBJ2-7
ASSSPRGYEQY
>TRBV20-1|TRBJ2-5
SALSPAGGVETQY
>TRBV29-1|TRBJ2-1
SGLAGYNEQF
>TRBV20-1|TRBJ1-2
SALRHGYT
>TRBV2|TRBJ1-5
ASTNQTSMYLCASSLDGNQPQH
>TRBV6-1|TRBJ2-7
ASKRTDYEQY
>TRBV19|TRBJ1-3
ASRRDRLEGNTIY
>TRBV28|TRBJ2-3
ASSFSSRGLVDTQY
>TRBV12-3/TRBV12-4|TRBJ2-7
ASSLTQGRIEQY
>TRBV27|TRBJ1-1
ASRPWDRGTEAF
>TRBV6-1|TRBJ1-3
ASREQGASGNTIY
>TRBV2|TRBJ1-5
ASSDSIVQGNQPQH
>TRBV7-2|TRBJ2-1
ASSLGRVYEQF
>TRBV6-5|TRBJ1-4
ASSYREKLF